The present TCR beta chain was sequenced within a study of blood T cells in healthy people across ages. Study context: Researchers report that template switching captured about one barcoded beta molecule per two T cells.

Samples each had at least 5 micrograms of total RNA extracted. Next came a second PCR, run for about 6 to 12 cycles, which used a sample-barcoded 5' primer along with a J-beta primer mix. MiXCR, run by TCRdb on the 5' RACE reads, gives a single entry per CDR3 protein. Of 1.5 million or so distinct CDR3 sequences in the sample, roughly 40% were seen once. In this sample, this clonotype turned up once. Per germline, CDR1 MNHNS and CDR2 SASEGT. With V trimmed by 6 bases and J by 0 bases, 7 bases remained unmatched. The length of the CDR3 is 17 residues. This rearrangement joins TRBV6-1 to TRBJ2-6; 8 nucleotides line up with TRBD1. This receptor was identified in a woman aged 18-29 years in good health. Sequencing was done on a sample of blood. CDR3 nucleotides: TGTGCCAGCAGGAGCTCAGGGGGCGCCTCTGGGGCCAACGTCCTGACTTTC. Translated: CASRSSGGASGANVLTF.